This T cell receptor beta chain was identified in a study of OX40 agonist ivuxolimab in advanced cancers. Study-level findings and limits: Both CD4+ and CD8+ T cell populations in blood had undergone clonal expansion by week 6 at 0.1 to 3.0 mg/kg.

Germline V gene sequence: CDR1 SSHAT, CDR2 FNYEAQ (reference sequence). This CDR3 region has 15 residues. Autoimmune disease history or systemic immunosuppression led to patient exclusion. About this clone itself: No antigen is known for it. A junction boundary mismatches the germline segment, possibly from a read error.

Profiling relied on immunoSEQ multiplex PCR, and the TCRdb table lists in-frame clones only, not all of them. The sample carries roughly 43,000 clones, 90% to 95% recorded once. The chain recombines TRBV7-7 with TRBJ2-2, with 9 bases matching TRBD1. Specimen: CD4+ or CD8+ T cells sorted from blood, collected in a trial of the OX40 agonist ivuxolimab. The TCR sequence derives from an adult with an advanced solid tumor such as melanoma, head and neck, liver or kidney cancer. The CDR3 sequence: CASSPGTGSTGELFF. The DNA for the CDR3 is TGTGCTAGCAGTCCCGGGACAGGGAGCACCGGGGAGCTGTTTTTT.